One sample yielded the 20 T cell receptor beta chains listed below, sequenced in a study of beta chain features in type 1 diabetes. The authors reverse transcribed all of the isolated RNA, so sequencing captured expressed TCRB transcripts. Sequencing was performed with immunoSEQ multiplex PCR; in TCRdb, only in-frame clones are kept and a portion is missing. The profile shows 810,000 or so clones, 15% to 20% of them singletons. Sequencing used naive CD4+ T cells from blood. These TCRs come from a woman younger than 35 in good health.

In DNA, the CDR3 is TGTGCCAGCAGTTTAGCGCGATTTGTCAAAAACATTCAGTACTTC. As protein: CASSLARFVKNIQYF. The chain links TRBV28 to TRBJ2-4; D is unresolved. The CDR3 is 15 amino acids. Looked up from germline, CDR1 is MDHEN and CDR2 is SYDVKM. The V end lost 2 bases, the J end lost 3 bases, and 11 bases lay between the germline ends.

This sequence joins TRBV29-1 and TRBJ2-3; 12 bases fit TRBD1. Germline CDR1 SQVTM, CDR2 ANQGSEA. The CDR3 sequence is 14 residues long. With V trimmed by 7 bases and J by 4 bases, 6 bases remained unmatched. Here the CDR3 DNA reads TGCAGCGCGACCGGGACAGGGGGCGCAGATACGCAGTATTTT. Translated, it gives CSATGTGGADTQYF.

The DNA for the CDR3 is TGCGCCAGCAGCTTACAGGGGCACTTCTACGAGCAGTACTTC. The encoded protein is CASSLQGHFYEQYF. V usage is TRBV5-1 and J usage is TRBJ2-7; 7 nucleotides agree with TRBD1. Germline CDR1 is SGHRS and CDR2 is YFSETQ. The CDR3 contains 14 residues. Trimming removed 2 bases from V and 3 bases from J; junction bases left unmatched: 5.

The J gene is TRBJ2-7, the V gene TRBV5-6, with D tentatively TRBD1 or TRBD2 (5 bases each). This CDR3 has 14 amino acids. Trimming removed 4 bases from V and 3 bases from J, with 14 bases in between. The germline CDR1 and CDR2 sequences are SGHDT and YYEEEE. CDR3 nucleotides: TGTGCCAGCAGCCCAGTCGGGGCATTCTACGAGCAGTACTTC. It yields the protein CASSPVGAFYEQYF.

The chain is built from TRBV19 and TRBJ1-5, with TRBD1 matching over 10 bases. CDR1 is LNHDA, CDR2 SQIVND, per germline (reference sequence). Trimming cost V 7 bases and J 1 base; bases outside gene matches: 4. The CDR3 loop spans 15 amino acids. The CDR3 bases are TGTGCCAGTATCCGGGACAGGGGAAGCAATCAGCCCCAGCATTTT. Translated, it gives CASIRDRGSNQPQHF.

A few counts support this clone. The gene calls are TRBV11-2 and TRBJ2-1, with 13 bases matching TRBD2. CDR1 is SGHAT and CDR2 is FQNNGV in the germline V gene. V was pared by 5 bases and J by 4 bases, with 2 bases of the junction left unmatched. The CDR3 consists of 15 residues. In nucleotides, the CDR3 is TGTGCCAGCAGCCCGGGACTAGCGGGATACAATGAGCAGTTCTTC. It yields the protein CASSPGLAGYNEQFF.

This clone has just a few counts. The chain combines TRBV28 with TRBJ1-2; D remains ambiguous. Germline-derived CDR1 and CDR2 are MDHEN and SYDVKM. V lost 2 bases, J lost 8 bases, and 15 bases lay in between. The CDR3 contains 14 residues. The DNA of the CDR3 is TGTGCCAGCAGTTTAGTCCGGAGCTATGGAGGCTACACCTTC. Protein sequence: CASSLVRSYGGYTF.

This clone was detected a few times. V usage is TRBV6-6 and J usage is TRBJ1-2; tentatively, D is TRBD1 (5 bases). V was shortened by 0 bases and J by 8 bases, with 10 bases between the two germline ends. This CDR3 region has 13 residues. Germline loops: CDR1 MNHNY, CDR2 SVGAGI (reference sequence). The CDR3 here is CASSYSEGRGYTF. The CDR3 DNA sequence: TGTGCCAGCAGTTACTCGGAGGGACGAGGCTACACCTTC.

The rearrangement uses TRBV18 and TRBJ1-2; D might be TRBD1 (6 bases). The V end lost 3 bases, the J end lost 7 bases, and 18 bases lay between the germline ends. The V gene's germline CDR1 is KGHSH and CDR2 LQKENI. The CDR3 contains 15 residues. In DNA, the CDR3 is TGTGCCAGCTCACCGACAGGTGGCATCGGTATTGGCTACACCTTC. This translates into CASSPTGGIGIGYTF. The whole variable domain, filled in from reference TRBV18 and TRBJ1-2, reads NAGVMQNPRHLVRRRGQEARLRCSPMKGHSHVYWYRQLPEEGLKFMVYLQKENIIDESGMPKERFSAEFPKEGPSILRIQQVVRGDSAAYFCASSPTGGIGIGYTFGSGTRLTVV.

This clone has just a few counts. The J gene is TRBJ2-5, the V gene TRBV6-1; no clear D gene. This CDR3 contains 15 residues. Germline V gives CDR1 MNHNS, CDR2 SASEGT. V was clipped by 2 bases and J by 5 bases, with 15 bases between them. This chain's CDR3 is CASSELVHSGETQYF. The DNA of the CDR3 is TGTGCCAGCAGTGAATTAGTTCACTCCGGGGAGACCCAGTACTTC.

The chain combines TRBV28 with TRBJ2-7; tentatively, D is TRBD2 (5 bases). The CDR3 runs to 12 residues. V was pared by 2 bases and J by 6 bases, with 8 bases between. Germline V CDR1 and CDR2: MDHEN, SYDVKM. CDR3 amino acids: CASSLGGREQYF. CDR3 DNA: TGTGCCAGCAGTTTAGGCGGGCGCGAGCAGTACTTC.

The chain carries TRBV7-2 and TRBJ1-5, with 10 positions matching TRBD1. Trimming cost V 6 bases and J 5 bases; bases outside gene matches: 10. CDR1 is SGHTA and CDR2 is FQGNSA in the germline V gene. The CDR3 is made up of 16 amino acids. This chain's CDR3 is CASSRLDRGRHQPQHF. DNA for the CDR3: TGTGCCAGCAGTAGACTCGACAGGGGGCGGCATCAGCCCCAGCATTTT.

This clone was seen only a few times. The rearrangement uses TRBV2 and TRBJ2-7, with 8 bases identical to TRBD2. Germline assignment: CDR1 SNHLY and CDR2 FYNNEI. Germline trimming cut 7 bases from V and 6 bases from J; bases unmatched to any gene: 8. The CDR3 totals 13 residues. CDR3 residues: CASNKRERVEQYF. CDR3 bases: TGTGCCAGCAACAAGCGGGAGCGGGTCGAGCAGTACTTC.

V gene TRBV6-5 combines with J gene TRBJ1-1, with D perhaps TRBD1 (6 bases). This CDR3 comprises 16 residues. Trimming took off 0 bases at V and 4 bases at J, with 15 bases between the two ends. Germline loops: CDR1 MNHEY, CDR2 SVGAGI. CDR3 loop: CASSYSTGDIGTEAFF. The CDR3 DNA reads TGTGCCAGCAGTTACTCGACCGGGGACATCGGCACTGAAGCTTTCTTT.

This clone occurred a few times. This rearrangement joins TRBV11-1 to TRBJ2-5, with unresolved D. Trimming removed 1 base at V and 4 bases at J, with 10 bases between. Germline CDR1 and CDR2: SGHAT and FQDESV (reference sequence). The CDR3 length is 14 residues. The CDR3 is CASSLEAYSETQYF. The CDR3 DNA is TGTGCCAGCAGCTTAGAGGCTTATTCAGAGACCCAGTACTTC. Full variable domain (outside the CDR3, taken from reference TRBV11-1 and TRBJ2-5): EAEVAQSPRYKITEKSQAVAFWCDPISGHATLYWYRQILGQGPELLVQFQDESVVDDSQLPKDRFSAERLKGVDSTLKIQPAELGDSAMYLCASSLEAYSETQYFGPGTRLLVL.

This clone was seen a handful of times. This chain joins TRBV28 and TRBJ2-1, with TRBD2 matching over 7 bases. The CDR3 contains 18 residues. Germline-derived CDR1 and CDR2 are MDHEN and SYDVKM. J was trimmed by 3 bases and V by 4 bases; bases with no gene match: 15. The CDR3 bases are TGTGCCAGCAGTTATGTGCTCGCATTGCCTAGCGGCTACAATGAGCAGTTCTTC. It is translated as CASSYVLALPSGYNEQFF.

The V call is TRBV27, the J call TRBJ2-1, with D tentatively TRBD1 or TRBD2 (5 bases each). CDR1 and CDR2 (germline): MNHEY, SMNVEV (reference sequence). The CDR3 has 13 residues. Trimming removed 6 bases from V and 8 bases from J, with 14 bases in between. CDR3 nucleotide sequence: TGTGCCAGCAGGGGGCTCGCGCGGGATGAGCAGTTCTTC. Translated: CASRGLARDEQFF.

The chain's CDR3 is CASSLINSGNKNIQYF. The CDR3, as DNA: TGTGCCAGCAGCTTGATTAATAGCGGGAATAAAAACATTCAGTACTTC. The rearrangement joins TRBV7-9 to TRBJ2-4; 8 positions match TRBD2. The CDR3 loop spans 16 amino acids. V was pared by 3 bases and J by 4 bases, with 8 bases of the junction left unmatched. Germline V gives CDR1 SEHNR, CDR2 FQNEAQ (reference sequence).

The chain is built from TRBV19 and TRBJ1-1, with a tentative D call TRBD1 (5 bases). Trimming stripped 5 bases from V and 4 bases from J, with 14 bases between. Germline lookup yields CDR1 LNHDA and CDR2 SQIVND (reference sequence). CDR3 length: 14 amino acids. The CDR3 DNA is TGTGCCAGTAGTGCGGGGGGAGTAAGCACTGAAGCTTTCTTT. Residues: CASSAGGVSTEAFF.

This sequence joins TRBV28 and TRBJ2-1, with 8 nucleotides matching TRBD2. The CDR3 sequence is 15 residues long. Per germline, CDR1 MDHEN and CDR2 SYDVKM. Trimming removed 5 bases from V and 2 bases from J; junction bases left unmatched: 5. The chain's CDR3 is CASSDGLAAYNEQFF. CDR3 nucleotides: TGTGCCAGCAGTGACGGACTAGCAGCCTACAATGAGCAGTTCTTC.